Following are 2 T cell receptor beta chains from one sample sequenced in a study of shared T cell receptors in the human thymus. TCRdb's copy holds only in-frame clones and misses some; the assay was immunoSEQ multiplex PCR. The repertoire holds hundreds of thousands of clones, with around 87% as singletons. The same sample was also used in a study of human thymus T cells.

The sample comprised thymocytes. The receptors originated from a boy in the first two years of life with a congenital heart defect.

The V call is TRBV28, the J call TRBJ2-7; D call uncertain. The CDR3 has 13 amino acids. Germline CDR1 MDHEN, CDR2 SYDVKM. V shed 8 bases and J shed 6 bases, with 17 bases lying between them. The DNA for the CDR3 is TGTGCCAGCTTGGCGACACCCTCTTTCGAGCAGTACTTC. It yields the protein CASLATPSFEQYF.

CDR3 residues: CASSQGQADQPQHF. As DNA, the CDR3 is TGCGCCAGCAGCCAAGGGCAGGCCGATCAGCCCCAGCATTTT. This rearrangement joins TRBV4-3 to TRBJ1-5; unclear D gene. Deletions cut 1 base from V and 5 bases from J, with 9 bases between. The CDR3 loop spans 14 amino acids. Germline loops: CDR1 LGHNA, CDR2 YSLEER.